The 20 T cell receptor beta chains listed next were all sequenced from one sample in a study of T cells in Graves' hyperthyroidism and ophthalmopathy. Template material for amplifying TCR beta CDR3 regions consisted of RNA transcripts. The TCR CDR3 first-round RT-PCR relied on the HTBI primer set. TCRdb itself ran the multiplex PCR reads through MiXCR, one entry per CDR3 protein. The sample holds about 500,000 distinct CDR3 sequences; under 20% are singletons and the top ten take around 17%. The sequenced material came from blood. The receptors originated from a woman younger than 35 with Graves' ophthalmopathy.

The genes are TRBV19 and TRBJ2-7; D is ambiguous. The V gene lost 3 bases and the J gene lost 3 bases, with 12 bases spanning the gap. Germline assignment: CDR1 LNHDA and CDR2 SQIVND (reference sequence). This CDR3 comprises 14 residues. The CDR3 spells CASSMGGVIYEQYF. CDR3 coding DNA: TGTGCCAGTAGTATGGGCGGAGTTATCTACGAGCAGTACTTC. Variable domain in full (rest from reference TRBV19 and TRBJ2-7): DGGITQSPKYLFRKEGQNVTLSCEQNLNHDAMYWYRQDPGQGLRLIYYSQIVNDFQKGDIAEGYSVSREKKESFPLTVTSAQKNPTAFYLCASSMGGVIYEQYFGPGTRLTVT.

This clonotype showed up just a few times. V and J are TRBV9 and TRBJ1-4; 8 bases are a match to TRBD1. V lost 3 bases and J lost 6; bases outside the gene matches: 7. This CDR3 region has 15 residues. Germline V lookup: CDR1 SGDLS, CDR2 YYNGEE. The CDR3 DNA follows: TGTGCCAGCAGCGGAGGGACAGGCGGGTATGAAAAACTGTTTTTT. This gives the protein CASSGGTGGYEKLFF.

The sample holds many counts of this clonotype. The chain carries TRBV7-9 and TRBJ2-1; TRBD2 agrees at 10 bases. The CDR3 sequence is 14 residues long. V shed 5 bases, J shed 5 bases, and the junction held 3 bases outside the gene matches. Germline-derived CDR1 and CDR2 are SEHNR and FQNEAQ (reference sequence). The CDR3 protein is CASSLTSGDNEQFF. The CDR3 DNA follows: TGTGCCAGCAGCCTAACTAGCGGGGACAATGAGCAGTTCTTC. The whole variable domain, filled in from reference TRBV7-9 and TRBJ2-1, reads DTGVSQNPRHKITKRGQNVTFRCDPISEHNRLYWYRQTLGQGPEFLTYFQNEAQLEKSRLLSDRFSAERPKGSFSTLEIQRTEQGDSAMYLCASSLTSGDNEQFFGPGTRLTVL.

The genes are TRBV7-6 and TRBJ2-1; perhaps TRBD2 as D (6 bases). The CDR3 is made up of 14 amino acids. V lost 1 base to trimming and J lost 10 bases, with 14 bases between them. The V gene's germline CDR1 is SGHVS and CDR2 FNYEAQ. This CDR3 reads CASSLGSRGKEQFF. The CDR3 bases are TGTGCCAGCAGCTTAGGGTCGCGGGGAAAGGAGCAGTTCTTC.

The chain links TRBV2 to TRBJ1-4; tentative D call: TRBD1 (5 bases). V was pared by 6 bases and J by 0 bases, with 8 bases between. Per the germline V gene, CDR1 is SNHLY and CDR2 is FYNNEI. The CDR3 totals 14 residues. CDR3 coding DNA: TGTGCCAGCAGGACAGATACAACTAATGAAAAACTGTTTTTT. The encoded protein is CASRTDTTNEKLFF. Full variable domain (missing parts from reference TRBV2 and TRBJ1-4): EPEVTQTPSHQVTQMGQEVILRCVPISNHLYFYWYRQILGQKVEFLVSFYNNEISEKSEIFDDQFSVERPDGSNFTLKIRSTKLEDSAMYFCASRTDTTNEKLFFGSGTQLSVL.

This clonotype came up many times. V gene TRBV28 combines with J gene TRBJ2-5, with D perhaps TRBD1 (5 bases). V lost 3 bases and J 1 base, leaving 9 bases between the germline ends. The germline V gene encodes CDR1 MDHEN and CDR2 SYDVKM. The CDR3 is 14 residues long. The CDR3 DNA sequence: TGTGCCAGCAGTTTCTCCAGGGCCCAAGAGACCCAGTACTTC. Amino acids: CASSFSRAQETQYF.

The rearrangement joins TRBV27 to TRBJ1-4, with a weak D call TRBD1 (6 bases). CDR3 length equals 15 residues. The germline CDR1 and CDR2 sequences are MNHEY and SMNVEV (reference sequence). The ends were cut back, 4 bases at V and 8 bases at J, with 17 bases in the middle. In nucleotides, the CDR3 is TGTGCCAGCAGTTGGGGGAGGGGGTCGGGAGAAAAACTGTTTTTT. As protein: CASSWGRGSGEKLFF.

This clonotype showed up many times. The CDR3 nucleotides are TGTGCCTGGAGTGCTAGCGGGAGTCCTGGCACAGATACGCAGTATTTT. Its translation is CAWSASGSPGTDTQYF. This sequence joins TRBV30 and TRBJ2-3, with 10 bases that match TRBD2. V dropped 1 base and J dropped 1; count of bases not matched to a gene: 5. There are 16 residues in the CDR3. CDR1 and CDR2 (germline): GTSNPN, SVGIG (reference sequence).

The chain combines TRBV15 with TRBJ1-1, with TRBD1 matching 11 bases. Unmatched junction bases numbered 4, after V lost 3 bases and J lost 4 bases. Per germline, CDR1 LNHNV and CDR2 YYDKDF (reference sequence). CDR3 size: 15 residues. CDR3 DNA: TGTGCCACCAGCAGGGACAGGGGGCCAAGCACTGAAGCTTTCTTT. Translated, it gives CATSRDRGPSTEAFF.

The chain recombines TRBV11-2 with TRBJ2-1; weak D call: TRBD1 (5 bases). Germline V CDR1 and CDR2: SGHAT, FQNNGV. The CDR3 runs 14 residues. Between the trimmed V and J ends, which lost 5 bases and 7 bases, there was a span of 15 bases. The chain's CDR3 is CASSPGAGWNEQFF. CDR3 nucleotides: TGTGCCAGCAGCCCTGGGGCAGGGTGGAATGAGCAGTTCTTC.

This clonotype has ten or more counts. V and J are TRBV12-3 or TRBV12-4 and TRBJ1-1, with D possibly TRBD1 on 6 matching bases. The V and J ends lost 6 bases and 0 bases respectively, with 20 bases between them. The CDR3 sequence is 17 residues long. The CDR3 here is CASSPEVGGFMNTEAFF. The CDR3 DNA sequence: TGTGCCAGCAGCCCTGAGGTTGGGGGCTTCATGAACACTGAAGCTTTCTTT.

The chain couples TRBV27 to TRBJ1-5, with TRBD1 identical over 8 bases. The ends lost 3 bases at V and 8 bases at J; junction bases unmatched: 3. This CDR3 has 13 amino acids. Germline V gene sequence: CDR1 MNHEY, CDR2 SMNVEV (reference sequence). Here the CDR3 DNA reads TGTGCCAGCAGTTTTTTGACAGGGGAGCCCCAGCATTTT. Translation gives CASSFLTGEPQHF.

At least ten counts were recorded for this clonotype. The CDR3 sequence: CASSPLPRTSVEETQYF. CDR3 DNA sequence: TGTGCCAGCAGCCCCCTTCCTAGGACTAGCGTGGAGGAGACCCAGTACTTC. The chain carries TRBV11-2 and TRBJ2-5; 9 nucleotides agree with TRBD2. The V and J ends lost 5 bases and 5 bases, in that order; junction bases with no gene match: 15. This CDR3 comprises 17 residues. CDR1 SGHAT and CDR2 FQNNGV come from the germline V gene.

Ten or more counts support this clonotype. This chain joins TRBV12-3 or TRBV12-4 and TRBJ2-1; possible D gene TRBD2, 6 bases. The CDR3 runs to 16 residues. V dropped 3 bases and J dropped 5 bases, with 17 bases sitting between them. CDR3 in DNA: TGTGCCAGCAGTTTGGTTGGGGGACTGGCTCACAATGAGCAGTTCTTC. Translating it yields CASSLVGGLAHNEQFF.

The chain employs TRBV27 and TRBJ1-2; TRBD1 is a possible D gene (6 bases). Trimming removed 5 bases from V and 8 bases from J, with 21 bases in between. The V gene's germline CDR1 is MNHEY and CDR2 SMNVEV (reference sequence). The CDR3 loop spans 15 amino acids. CDR3 residues: CASSPLRGGIWGYTF. In nucleotides, the CDR3 is TGTGCCAGCAGTCCCCTTAGGGGGGGGATTTGGGGCTACACCTTC.

This clonotype was observed a few times. This sequence joins TRBV19 and TRBJ1-1, with D maybe TRBD1 (5 bases). The germline V gene encodes CDR1 LNHDA and CDR2 SQIVND (reference sequence). The CDR3 covers 13 residues. The V end was cut by 10 bases, the J end by 5 bases, with 17 bases between. This CDR3 reads CATAVGGGTEAFF. CDR3 DNA: TGTGCCACAGCCGTCGGCGGGGGTACTGAAGCTTTCTTT.

This clonotype was seen a handful of times. J is TRBJ2-5 and V is TRBV11-1; TRBD2 matches 14 bases. With V trimmed by 2 bases and J by 4 bases, 12 bases remained unmatched. This CDR3 is built from 19 residues. Germline V gene sequence: CDR1 SGHAT, CDR2 FQDESV (reference sequence). In DNA form, the CDR3 reads TGTGCCAGCAGCTTAAGGGAGTGGACTAGCGGGAGGCCGGGAGAGACCCAGTACTTC. This codes for CASSLREWTSGRPGETQYF.

The rearrangement uses TRBV6-5 and TRBJ2-1; TRBD2 agrees at 10 bases. The trim removed 2 bases at V and 5 bases at J, leaving 6 bases unmatched. The CDR3 loop spans 16 amino acids. CDR1 and CDR2 from the germline V gene are MNHEY and SVGAGI. CDR3 residues: CASSYPGGTSDNEQFF. The CDR3 DNA reads as TGTGCCAGCAGTTACCCCGGGGGGACTAGCGACAATGAGCAGTTCTTC.

At least ten counts were recorded for this clonotype. The V gene is TRBV20-1, the J gene TRBJ2-5, with 7 bases fitting TRBD1. Germline assignment: CDR1 DFQATT and CDR2 SNEGSKA (reference sequence). The CDR3 has 13 residues. Here the CDR3 reads CSPRDRYQETQYF. The CDR3 nucleotides are TGCAGCCCCCGGGACAGATACCAAGAGACCCAGTACTTC.

This clonotype has only a few counts. The chain carries TRBV28 and TRBJ1-3; D is possibly TRBD1 (6 bases). The germline gives CDR1 MDHEN, CDR2 SYDVKM. The V gene lost 5 bases and the J gene lost 3 bases, with 20 bases spanning the gap. The CDR3 consists of 17 residues. The CDR3 DNA reads TGTGCCAGCAGTCTCTACCCGGGGGGGGGCGATGGAAACACCATATATTTT. Encoded protein: CASSLYPGGGDGNTIYF.